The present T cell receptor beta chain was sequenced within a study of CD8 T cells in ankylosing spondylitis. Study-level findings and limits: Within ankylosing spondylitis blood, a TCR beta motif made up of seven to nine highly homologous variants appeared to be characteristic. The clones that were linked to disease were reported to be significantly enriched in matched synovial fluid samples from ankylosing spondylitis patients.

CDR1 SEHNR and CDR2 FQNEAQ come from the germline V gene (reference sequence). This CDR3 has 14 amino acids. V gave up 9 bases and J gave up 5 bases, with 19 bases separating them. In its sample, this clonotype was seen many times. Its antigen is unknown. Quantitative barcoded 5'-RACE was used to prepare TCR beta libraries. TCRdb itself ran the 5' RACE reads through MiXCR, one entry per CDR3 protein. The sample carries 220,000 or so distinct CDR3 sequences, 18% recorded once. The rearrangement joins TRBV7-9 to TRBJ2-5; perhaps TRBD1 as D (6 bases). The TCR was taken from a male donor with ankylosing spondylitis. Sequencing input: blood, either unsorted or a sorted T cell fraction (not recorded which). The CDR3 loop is CARFLPGARETQYF. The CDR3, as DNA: TGTGCCAGATTTCTTCCAGGGGCTCGGGAGACCCAGTACTTC.